The present entry profiles one TCR beta chain with its context. CDR1 and CDR2 (germline): MDHEN, SYDVKM. Unmatched junction bases numbered 2, after V lost 4 bases and J lost 5 bases. The CDR3 consists of 14 residues. The data stem from a study of blood T cell repertoires in COVID-19. Measured with immunoSEQ multiplex PCR; TCRdb has only the in-frame clones, and not every one. The sample carries under 90,000 clones, 70% to 75% recorded once. The sequenced material came from peripheral blood. The chain uses TRBV28 and TRBJ1-4, with TRBD1 matching over 9 bases. The TCR sequence derives from a man between 50 and 59 years old with active or convalescent COVID-19. The CDR3 is CASSSGQGNEKLFF. CDR3 nucleotides: TGTGCCAGCAGTTCCGGACAGGGGAATGAAAAACTGTTTTTT.